This TCR beta chain was recovered during a study of control samples from healthy donors and cancer patients. This CDR3 contains 17 residues. J gave up 5 bases and V 0 bases, and 10 bases lay outside the gene matches. Per germline, CDR1 MGHRA and CDR2 YSYEKL. The table lists this clone with a count of one. Method: immunoSEQ multiplex PCR; TCRdb's copy keeps in-frame clones and lacks some. The table shows 95,000 to 120,000 clones, with approximately 82% occurring only once. The chain is built from TRBV4-1 and TRBJ2-3, with TRBD1 matching over 8 bases. This receptor was taken from a man in his late teens or twenties in good health. Sequenced sample: blood. The CDR3 bases are TGCGCCAGCAGCCAAGATATCGGCAGGGGGCAGAAAGATACGCAGTATTTT. It encodes CASSQDIGRGQKDTQYF.